A selection of T cell receptor beta chains follows, all from one sample in a study of cytomegalovirus exposure and HLA in healthy donors. Here immunoSEQ multiplex PCR was the method, and the copy in TCRdb shows in-frame clones only, minus some. The sample contains about 110,000 clones, approximately 78% of which appear only once. The sequenced sample was PBMCs. These receptors were taken from a woman aged 40 to 49 in good health and CMV-seropositive. The CDR3 runs from the conserved cysteine through the conserved F or W. A D gene is named only where the DNA matches it firmly. Rows may omit the clone size; those that give it use once, few, many or a size class.

d_gene: .
abundance: .
j_gene: TRBJ2-2
v_gene: TRBV7-9
CDR3nt: TGTGCCAGCAGCCTCACAGGGCGGGCCGGGGAGCTGTTTTTT
CDR3aa: CASSLTGRAGELFF

d_gene: .
abundance: .
j_gene: TRBJ1-4
v_gene: TRBV29-1
CDR3nt: TGCAGCGTTGACGGTCGGCGTAGGGGTGAAAAACTGTTTTTT
CDR3aa: CSVDGRRRGEKLFF

d_gene: TRBD1
abundance: .
j_gene: TRBJ2-7
v_gene: TRBV6-1
CDR3nt: TGTGCCAGCAGTGAAGGGACAGGGGGCTTCTACGAGCAGTACTTC
CDR3aa: CASSEGTGGFYEQYF

d_gene: .
abundance: .
j_gene: TRBJ1-1
v_gene: TRBV2
CDR3nt: TGTGCCAGCACGAGTATGGGGGCGCGTACTGAAGCTTTCTTT
CDR3aa: CASTSMGARTEAFF

d_gene: TRBD1
abundance: few
j_gene: TRBJ1-5
v_gene: TRBV4-2
CDR3nt: TGTGCCAGCAGCCATACTCAAGGACAGGCCCATCAGCCCCAGCATTTT
CDR3aa: CASSHTQGQAHQPQHF

d_gene: TRBD1
abundance: few
j_gene: TRBJ1-1
v_gene: TRBV19
CDR3nt: TGTGCCAGTAGTATCAGGGGGATAGGAAACACTGAAGCTTTCTTT
CDR3aa: CASSIRGIGNTEAFF

d_gene: .
abundance: .
j_gene: TRBJ1-2
v_gene: TRBV4-1
CDR3nt: TGCGCCAGCAGCCAAGAGATAACAGTGAACTATGGCTACACCTTC
CDR3aa: CASSQEITVNYGYTF

d_gene: .
abundance: .
j_gene: TRBJ2-7
v_gene: TRBV7-9
CDR3nt: TGTGCCAGCAGCCCCGACATGGTGAGCGAGCAGTACTTC
CDR3aa: CASSPDMVSEQYF

d_gene: TRBD2
abundance: .
j_gene: TRBJ2-7
v_gene: TRBV6-5
CDR3nt: TGTGCCAGCAGAAGGGAGGGGCTGGACGAGCAGTACTTC
CDR3aa: CASRREGLDEQYF

d_gene: .
abundance: .
j_gene: TRBJ2-7
v_gene: TRBV10-3
CDR3nt: TGTGCCATCAGTGGATATGAGGCAGCGACCTACGAGCAGTACTTC
CDR3aa: CAISGYEAATYEQYF

d_gene: TRBD1
abundance: few
j_gene: TRBJ1-1
v_gene: TRBV5-1
CDR3nt: TGCGCCAGCAGCTTGGTCGGGACAGAAGGGGGAACTGAAGCTTTCTTT
CDR3aa: CASSLVGTEGGTEAFF

d_gene: TRBD1
abundance: .
j_gene: TRBJ2-7
v_gene: TRBV9
CDR3nt: TGTGCCAGCAGCCCGCAGGGGACAGGGAACGAGCAGTACTTC
CDR3aa: CASSPQGTGNEQYF